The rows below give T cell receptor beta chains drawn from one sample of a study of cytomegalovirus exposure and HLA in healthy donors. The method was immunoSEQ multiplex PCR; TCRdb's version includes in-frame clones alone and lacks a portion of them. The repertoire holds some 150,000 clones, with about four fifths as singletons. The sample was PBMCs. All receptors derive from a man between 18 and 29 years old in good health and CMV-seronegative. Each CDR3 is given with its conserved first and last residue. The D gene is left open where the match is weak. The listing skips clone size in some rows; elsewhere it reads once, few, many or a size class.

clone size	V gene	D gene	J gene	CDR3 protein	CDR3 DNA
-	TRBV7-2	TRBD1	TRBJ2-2	CASSSLGGGYGELFF	TGTGCCAGCAGCTCCCTAGGGGGCGGTTACGGGGAGCTGTTTTTT
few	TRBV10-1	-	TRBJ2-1	CASRASGGLYNEQFF	TGCGCCAGCAGGGCCTCGGGGGGCCTCTACAATGAGCAGTTCTTC
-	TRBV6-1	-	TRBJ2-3	CASSEGGGTDTQYF	TGTGCCAGCAGTGAAGGAGGAGGAACAGATACGCAGTATTTT
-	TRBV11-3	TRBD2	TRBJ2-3	CASSFGGLRTDTQYF	TGTGCCAGCAGCTTCGGGGGGTTACGCACAGATACGCAGTATTTT
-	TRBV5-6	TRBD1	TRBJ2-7	CASSPTGGSYEQYF	TGTGCCAGCAGCCCAACAGGGGGCTCCTACGAGCAGTACTTC
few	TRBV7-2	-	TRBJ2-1	CASISAISSYNEQFF	TGTGCCAGCATCTCCGCTATCTCCTCCTACAATGAGCAGTTCTTC
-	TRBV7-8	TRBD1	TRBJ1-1	CASSSPGGTGGTEAFF	TGTGCCAGCAGCTCCCCGGGAGGGACAGGGGGGACTGAAGCTTTCTTT
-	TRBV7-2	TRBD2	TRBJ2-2	CASRLAGGSGELFF	TGTGCCAGCAGGCTAGCGGGGGGGTCCGGGGAGCTGTTTTTT
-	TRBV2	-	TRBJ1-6	CASSTAAAHNSPLHF	TGTGCCAGCAGTACCGCGGCCGCGCATAATTCACCCCTCCACTTT
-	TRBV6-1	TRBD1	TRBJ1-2	CASSEAGQFYGYTF	TGTGCCAGCAGTGAAGCGGGACAGTTCTATGGCTACACCTTC
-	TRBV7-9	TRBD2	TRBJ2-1	CASSYSGGGDEQFF	TGTGCCAGCAGCTATTCCGGGGGGGGTGATGAGCAGTTCTTC
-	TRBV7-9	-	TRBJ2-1	CASSLFSQRPNPDNEQFF	TGTGCCAGCAGCTTATTCAGCCAGCGGCCTAATCCTGACAATGAGCAGTTCTTC
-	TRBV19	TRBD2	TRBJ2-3	CASSITSGGFADTQYF	TGTGCCAGTAGTATAACTAGCGGGGGGTTTGCAGATACGCAGTATTTT